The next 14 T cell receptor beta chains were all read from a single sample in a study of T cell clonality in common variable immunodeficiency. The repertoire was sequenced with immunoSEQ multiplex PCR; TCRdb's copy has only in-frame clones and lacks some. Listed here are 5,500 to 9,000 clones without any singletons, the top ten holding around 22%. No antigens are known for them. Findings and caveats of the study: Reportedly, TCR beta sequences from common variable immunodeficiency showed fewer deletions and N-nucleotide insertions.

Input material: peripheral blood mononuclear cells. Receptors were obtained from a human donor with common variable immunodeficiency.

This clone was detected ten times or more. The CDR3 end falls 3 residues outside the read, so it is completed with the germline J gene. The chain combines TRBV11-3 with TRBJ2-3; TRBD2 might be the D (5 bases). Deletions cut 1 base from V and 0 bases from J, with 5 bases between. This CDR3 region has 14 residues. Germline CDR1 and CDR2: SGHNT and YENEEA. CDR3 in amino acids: CASSLGTSTDTQYF. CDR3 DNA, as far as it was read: TGTGCCAGCAGCTTAGGGACTAGCACAGATACG.

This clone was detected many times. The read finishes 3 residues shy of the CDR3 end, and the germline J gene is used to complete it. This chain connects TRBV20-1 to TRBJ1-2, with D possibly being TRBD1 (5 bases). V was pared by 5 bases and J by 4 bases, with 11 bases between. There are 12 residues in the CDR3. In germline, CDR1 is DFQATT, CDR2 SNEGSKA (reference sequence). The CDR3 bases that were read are TGCAGTGCTGGTACAGGTTCCTATGGC. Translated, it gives CSAGTGSYG. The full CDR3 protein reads CSAGTGSYGYTF.

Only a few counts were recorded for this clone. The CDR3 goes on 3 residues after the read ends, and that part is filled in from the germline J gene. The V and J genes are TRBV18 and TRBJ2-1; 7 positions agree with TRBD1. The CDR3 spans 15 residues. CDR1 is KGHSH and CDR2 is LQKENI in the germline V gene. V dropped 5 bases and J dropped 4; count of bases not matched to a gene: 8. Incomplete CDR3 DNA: TGTGCCAGCTCATTCCTACAGGGGTCATACAATGAG. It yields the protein CASSFLQGSYNE. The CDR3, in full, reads CASSFLQGSYNEQFF.

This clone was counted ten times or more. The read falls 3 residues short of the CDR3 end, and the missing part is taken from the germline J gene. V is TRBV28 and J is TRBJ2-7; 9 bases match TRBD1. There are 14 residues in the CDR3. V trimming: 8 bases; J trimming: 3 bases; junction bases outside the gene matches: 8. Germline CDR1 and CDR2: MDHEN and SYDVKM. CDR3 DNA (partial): TGTGCCAGCTCCTCCGGGACAGGGTTCTACGAG. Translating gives CASSSGTGFYE. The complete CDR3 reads CASSSGTGFYEQYF. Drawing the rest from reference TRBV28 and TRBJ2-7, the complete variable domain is DVKVTQSSRYLVKRTGEKVFLECVQDMDHENMFWYRQDPGLGLRLIYFSYDVKMKEKGDIPEGYSVSREKKERFSLILESASTNQTSMYLCASSSGTGFYEQYFGPGTRLTVT.

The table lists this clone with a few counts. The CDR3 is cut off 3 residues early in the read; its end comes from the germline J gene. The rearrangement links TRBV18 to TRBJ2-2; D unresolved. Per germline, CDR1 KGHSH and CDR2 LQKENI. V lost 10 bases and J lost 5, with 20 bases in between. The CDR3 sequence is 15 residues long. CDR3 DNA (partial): TGTGCCACAGCACCGGGTCCAGCTGGGACCGGGGAG. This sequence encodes CATAPGPAGTGE. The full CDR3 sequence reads CATAPGPAGTGELFF.

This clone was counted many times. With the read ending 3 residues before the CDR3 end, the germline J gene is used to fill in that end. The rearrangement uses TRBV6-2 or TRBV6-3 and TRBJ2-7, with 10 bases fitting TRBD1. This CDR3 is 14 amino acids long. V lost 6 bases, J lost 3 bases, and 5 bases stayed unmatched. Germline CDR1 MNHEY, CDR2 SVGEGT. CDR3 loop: CASRDGTGDYEQYF. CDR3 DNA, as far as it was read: TGTGCCAGCAGGGACGGGACAGGGGACTACGAG.

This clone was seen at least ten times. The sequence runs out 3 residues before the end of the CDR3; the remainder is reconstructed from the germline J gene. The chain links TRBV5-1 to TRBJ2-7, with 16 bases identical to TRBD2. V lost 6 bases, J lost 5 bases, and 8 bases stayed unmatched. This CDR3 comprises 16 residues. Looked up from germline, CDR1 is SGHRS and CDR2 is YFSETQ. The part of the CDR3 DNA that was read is TGCGCCAGCACACCGGGACTAGCGGGAGGGTTCGACGAG. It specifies CASTPGLAGGFDE. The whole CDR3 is CASTPGLAGGFDEQYF.

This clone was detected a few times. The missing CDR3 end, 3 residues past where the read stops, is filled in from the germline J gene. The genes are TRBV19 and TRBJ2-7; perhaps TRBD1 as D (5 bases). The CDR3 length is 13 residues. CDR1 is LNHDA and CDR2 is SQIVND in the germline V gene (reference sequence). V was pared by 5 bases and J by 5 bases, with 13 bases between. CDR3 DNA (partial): TGTGCCAGTAGTGTACAGGAGTTCAACGAG. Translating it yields CASSVQEFNE. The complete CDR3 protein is CASSVQEFNEQYF.

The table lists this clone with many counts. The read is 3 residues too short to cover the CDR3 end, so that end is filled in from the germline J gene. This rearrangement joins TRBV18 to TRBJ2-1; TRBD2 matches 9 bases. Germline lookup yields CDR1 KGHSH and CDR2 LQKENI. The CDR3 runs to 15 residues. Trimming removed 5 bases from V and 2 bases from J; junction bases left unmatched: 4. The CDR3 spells CASSTSGRTYNEQFF. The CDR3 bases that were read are TGTGCCAGCTCAACGAGCGGGAGGACCTACAATGAG.

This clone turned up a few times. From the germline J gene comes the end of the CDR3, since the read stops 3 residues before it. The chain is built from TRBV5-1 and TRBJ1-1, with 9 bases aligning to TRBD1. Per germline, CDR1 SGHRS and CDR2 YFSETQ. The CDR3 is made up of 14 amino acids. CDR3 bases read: TGCGCCAGCAGCCCGGGGGGACAGGGTATCTCG. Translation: CASSPGGQGIS. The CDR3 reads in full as CASSPGGQGISAFF. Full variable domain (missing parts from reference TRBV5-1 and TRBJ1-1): KAGVTQTPRYLIKTRGQQVTLSCSPISGHRSVSWYQQTPGQGLQFLFEYFSETQRNKGNFPGRFSGRQFSNSRSEMNVSTLELGDSALYLCASSPGGQGISAFFGQGTRLTVV.

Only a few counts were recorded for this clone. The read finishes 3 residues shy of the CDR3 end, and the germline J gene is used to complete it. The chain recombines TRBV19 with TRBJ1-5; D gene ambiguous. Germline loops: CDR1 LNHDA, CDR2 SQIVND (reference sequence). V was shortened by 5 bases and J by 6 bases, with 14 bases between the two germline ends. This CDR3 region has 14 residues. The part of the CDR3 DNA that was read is TGTGCCAGTAGTGCGCCTGCCAGGCGTCAGCCC. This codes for CASSAPARRQP. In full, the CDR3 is CASSAPARRQPQHF.

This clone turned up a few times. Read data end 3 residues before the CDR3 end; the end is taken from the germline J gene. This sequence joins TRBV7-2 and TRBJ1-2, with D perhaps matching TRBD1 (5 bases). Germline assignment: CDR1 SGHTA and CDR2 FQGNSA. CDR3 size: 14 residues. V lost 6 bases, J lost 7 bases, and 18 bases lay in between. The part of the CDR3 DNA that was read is TGTGCCAGCAGTGCACAGGTTATGGGGATTGGC. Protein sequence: CASSAQVMGIG. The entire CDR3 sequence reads CASSAQVMGIGYTF.

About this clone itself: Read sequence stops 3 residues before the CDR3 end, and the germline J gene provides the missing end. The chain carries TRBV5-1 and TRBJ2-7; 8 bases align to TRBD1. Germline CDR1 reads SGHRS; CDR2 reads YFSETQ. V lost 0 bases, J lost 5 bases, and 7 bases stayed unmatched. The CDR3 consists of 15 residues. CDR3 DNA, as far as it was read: TGCGCCAGCAGCTTGGCTGGGACAGGATCCGACGAG. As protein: CASSLAGTGSDE. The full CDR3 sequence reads CASSLAGTGSDEQYF.

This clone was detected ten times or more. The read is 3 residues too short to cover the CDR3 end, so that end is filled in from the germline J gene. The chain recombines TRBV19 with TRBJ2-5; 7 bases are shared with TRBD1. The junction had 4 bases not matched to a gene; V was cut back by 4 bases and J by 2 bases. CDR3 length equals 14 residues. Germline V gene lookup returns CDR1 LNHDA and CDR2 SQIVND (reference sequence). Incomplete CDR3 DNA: TGTGCCAGTAGTAACCGGGACAGTCAAGAGACC. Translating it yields CASSNRDSQET. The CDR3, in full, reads CASSNRDSQETQYF.